The next 10 T cell receptor beta chains were all read from a single sample in a study of blood T cell repertoires in COVID-19. Profiling relied on immunoSEQ multiplex PCR, and the TCRdb table lists in-frame clones only, not all of them. Of about 180,000 clones listed, under 90% were seen once; the top ten hold around 6.8%. The sample was peripheral blood. Receptors were obtained from a human donor in a cohort sampled during active COVID-19.

The V and J genes are TRBV2 and TRBJ2-3, with TRBD1 identical over 10 bases. CDR3 size: 14 residues. Per germline, CDR1 SNHLY and CDR2 FYNNEI. J lost 4 bases, V lost 11 bases, and 9 bases had no gene match. The CDR3 reads CAGSDRGWADTQYF. The CDR3 DNA sequence: TGTGCCGGATCGGACAGGGGGTGGGCAGATACGCAGTATTTT.

The chain employs TRBV7-9 and TRBJ2-5; maybe TRBD1 (6 bases). The CDR3 is 12 residues long. CDR1 SEHNR and CDR2 FQNEAQ come from the germline V gene (reference sequence). With 5 bases removed from V and 3 bases from J, the gap between germline ends came to 7 bases. CDR3 sequence (DNA): TGTGCCAGCAGCCGGACAGAAGAGACCCAGTACTTC. It specifies CASSRTEETQYF.

The V call is TRBV6-6, the J call TRBJ2-7; 7 nucleotides agree with TRBD1. Germline loops: CDR1 MNHNY, CDR2 SVGAGI (reference sequence). The CDR3 contains 16 residues. The J segment lost 3 bases and the V segment lost 0 bases, leaving 8 bases of the junction unmatched. This CDR3 reads CASSYSRARTGYEQYF. The CDR3 DNA reads as TGTGCCAGCAGTTACTCTCGAGCCCGGACAGGCTACGAGCAGTACTTC.

The chain links TRBV19 to TRBJ2-1; D is uncertain. Between the trimmed V and J ends, which lost 5 bases and 4 bases, there was a span of 9 bases. The germline V gene has CDR1 LNHDA and CDR2 SQIVND (reference sequence). CDR3 length: 13 amino acids. The DNA for the CDR3 is TGTGCCAGTAGTGGTTTACTATACAATGAGCAGTTCTTC. Residues: CASSGLLYNEQFF. The full variable domain, rest sourced from reference TRBV19 and TRBJ2-1, is DGGITQSPKYLFRKEGQNVTLSCEQNLNHDAMYWYRQDPGQGLRLIYYSQIVNDFQKGDIAEGYSVSREKKESFPLTVTSAQKNPTAFYLCASSGLLYNEQFFGPGTRLTVL.

J is TRBJ2-3 and V is TRBV20-1; 7 nucleotides line up with TRBD2. CDR3 length: 16 amino acids. V shed 3 bases and J 0 bases; nucleotides not matched to a gene: 9. Germline CDR1 is DFQATT and CDR2 is SNEGSKA (reference sequence). As DNA, the CDR3 is TGCAGTGCTAGTACACCCCTAGCGGCTAGCACAGATACGCAGTATTTT. Amino acid sequence: CSASTPLAASTDTQYF.

This chain links TRBV12-3 or TRBV12-4 with TRBJ2-7; 7 nucleotides match TRBD2. The CDR3 has 12 amino acids. The ends lost 8 bases at V and 3 bases at J; junction bases unmatched: 4. CDR3 nucleotide sequence: TGTGCCAGCCGGGGGGTCCACTACGAGCAGTACTTC. It is translated as CASRGVHYEQYF.

The gene calls are TRBV6-6 and TRBJ1-2; 9 bases agree with TRBD1. V lost 4 bases to trimming and J lost 8 bases; unmatched junction nucleotides: 11. The CDR3 has 15 residues. Germline CDR1 reads MNHNY; CDR2 reads SVGAGI (reference sequence). In DNA, the CDR3 is TGTGCCAGCAGTTCCGAAAGAACAGGGGGCTTAGGCTACACCTTC. Residues: CASSSERTGGLGYTF.

This chain connects TRBV15 to TRBJ1-2, with D possibly TRBD1 on 6 matching bases. The V end was cut by 1 base, the J end by 6 bases, with 21 bases between. The CDR3 length is 17 residues. CDR1 is LNHNV, CDR2 YYDKDF, per germline (reference sequence). This chain's CDR3 is CATSRGFGGAVGNGYTF. As DNA, the CDR3 is TGTGCCACCAGCAGAGGGTTTGGGGGGGCTGTCGGTAATGGCTACACCTTC.

The chain employs TRBV5-6 and TRBJ2-1; D unclear. There are 18 residues in the CDR3. V lost 2 bases to trimming and J lost 10 bases, with 28 bases between them. Germline CDR1 SGHDT, CDR2 YYEEEE. CDR3 region: CASSFRVWAAIQDIEQFF. CDR3 DNA: TGTGCCAGCAGCTTCCGCGTATGGGCAGCCATACAAGACATAGAGCAGTTCTTC. Drawing the rest from reference TRBV5-6 and TRBJ2-1, the complete variable domain is DAGVTQSPTHLIKTRGQQVTLRCSPKSGHDTVSWYQQALGQGPQFIFQYYEEEERQRGNFPDRFSGHQFPNYSSELNVNALLLGDSALYLCASSFRVWAAIQDIEQFFGPGTRLTVL.

The chain carries TRBV4-1 and TRBJ2-7, with TRBD1 identical over 8 bases. Looked up from germline, CDR1 is MGHRA and CDR2 is YSYEKL. With 6 bases clipped from V and 0 bases from J, the junction kept 7 bases outside the gene matches. The CDR3 is 15 residues long. The CDR3, as DNA: TGCGCCAGCAGACGAAGTGACAGGGGCTCCTACGAGCAGTACTTC. It translates to CASRRSDRGSYEQYF.